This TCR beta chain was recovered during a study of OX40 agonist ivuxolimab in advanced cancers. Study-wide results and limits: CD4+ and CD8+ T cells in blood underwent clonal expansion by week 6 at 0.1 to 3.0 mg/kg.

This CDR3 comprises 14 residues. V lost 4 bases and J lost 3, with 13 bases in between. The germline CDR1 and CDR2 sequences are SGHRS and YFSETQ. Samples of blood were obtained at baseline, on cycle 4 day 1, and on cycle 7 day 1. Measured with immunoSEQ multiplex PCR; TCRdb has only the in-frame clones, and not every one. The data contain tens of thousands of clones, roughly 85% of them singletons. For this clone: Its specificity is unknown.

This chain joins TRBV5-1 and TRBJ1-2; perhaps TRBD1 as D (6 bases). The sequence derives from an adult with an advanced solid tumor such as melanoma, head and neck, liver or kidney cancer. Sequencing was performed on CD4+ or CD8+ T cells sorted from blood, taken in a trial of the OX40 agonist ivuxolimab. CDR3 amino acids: CASSITGQDYGYTF. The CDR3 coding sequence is TGCGCCAGCAGCATCACGGGACAAGACTATGGCTACACCTTC.